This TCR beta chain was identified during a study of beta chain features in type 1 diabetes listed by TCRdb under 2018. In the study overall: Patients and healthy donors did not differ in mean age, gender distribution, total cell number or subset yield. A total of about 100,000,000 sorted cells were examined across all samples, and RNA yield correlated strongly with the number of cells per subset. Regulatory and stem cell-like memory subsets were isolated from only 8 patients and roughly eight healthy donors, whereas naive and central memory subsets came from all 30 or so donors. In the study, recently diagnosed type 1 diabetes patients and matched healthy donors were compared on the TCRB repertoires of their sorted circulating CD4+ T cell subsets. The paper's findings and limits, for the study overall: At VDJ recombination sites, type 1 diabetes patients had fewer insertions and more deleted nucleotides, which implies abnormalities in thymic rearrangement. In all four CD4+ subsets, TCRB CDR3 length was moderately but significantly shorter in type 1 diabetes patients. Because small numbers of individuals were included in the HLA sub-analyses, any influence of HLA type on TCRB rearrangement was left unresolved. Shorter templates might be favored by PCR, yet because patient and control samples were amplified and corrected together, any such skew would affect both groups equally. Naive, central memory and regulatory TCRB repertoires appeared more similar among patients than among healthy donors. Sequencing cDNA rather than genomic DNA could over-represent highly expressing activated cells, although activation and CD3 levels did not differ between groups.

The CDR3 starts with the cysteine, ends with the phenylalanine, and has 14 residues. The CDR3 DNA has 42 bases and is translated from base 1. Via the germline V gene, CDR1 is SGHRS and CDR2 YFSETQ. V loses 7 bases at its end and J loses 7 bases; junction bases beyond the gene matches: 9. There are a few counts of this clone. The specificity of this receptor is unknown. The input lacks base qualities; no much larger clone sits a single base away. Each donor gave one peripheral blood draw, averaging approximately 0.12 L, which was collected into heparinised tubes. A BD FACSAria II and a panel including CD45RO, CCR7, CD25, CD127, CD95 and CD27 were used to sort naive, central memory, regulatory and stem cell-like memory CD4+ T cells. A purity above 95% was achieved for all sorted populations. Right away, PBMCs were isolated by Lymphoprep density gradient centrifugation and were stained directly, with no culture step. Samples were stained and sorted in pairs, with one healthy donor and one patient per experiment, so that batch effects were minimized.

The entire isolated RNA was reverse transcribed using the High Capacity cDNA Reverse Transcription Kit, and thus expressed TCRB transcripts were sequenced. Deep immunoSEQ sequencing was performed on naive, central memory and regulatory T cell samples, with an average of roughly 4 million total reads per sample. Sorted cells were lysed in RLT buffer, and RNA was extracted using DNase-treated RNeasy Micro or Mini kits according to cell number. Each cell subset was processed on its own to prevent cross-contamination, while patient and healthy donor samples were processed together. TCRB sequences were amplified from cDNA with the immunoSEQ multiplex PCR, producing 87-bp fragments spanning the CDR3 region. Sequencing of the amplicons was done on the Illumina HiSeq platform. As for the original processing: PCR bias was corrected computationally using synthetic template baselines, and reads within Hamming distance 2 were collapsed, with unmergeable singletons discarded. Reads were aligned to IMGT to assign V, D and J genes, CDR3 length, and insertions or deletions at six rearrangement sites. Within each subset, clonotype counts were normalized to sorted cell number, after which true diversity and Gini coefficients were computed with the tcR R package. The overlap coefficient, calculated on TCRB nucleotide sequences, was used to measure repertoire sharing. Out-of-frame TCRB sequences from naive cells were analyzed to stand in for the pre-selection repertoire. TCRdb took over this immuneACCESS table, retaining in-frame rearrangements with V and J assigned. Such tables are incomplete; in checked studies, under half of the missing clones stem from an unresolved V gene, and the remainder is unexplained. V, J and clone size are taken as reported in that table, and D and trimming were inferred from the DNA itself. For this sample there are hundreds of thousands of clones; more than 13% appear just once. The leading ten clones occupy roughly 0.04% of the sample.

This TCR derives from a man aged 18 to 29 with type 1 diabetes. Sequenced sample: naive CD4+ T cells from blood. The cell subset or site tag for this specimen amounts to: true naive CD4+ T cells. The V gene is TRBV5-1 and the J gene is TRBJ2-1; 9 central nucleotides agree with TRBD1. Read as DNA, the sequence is TGCGCCAGCCAAACAGGGGGCGCGAGGAATGAGCAGTTCTTC. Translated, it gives CASQTGGARNEQFF.